Following are 28 T cell receptor beta chains from one sample sequenced in a study of blood T cell repertoires in COVID-19. Assay: immunoSEQ multiplex PCR; the TCRdb copy retains only in-frame clones and omits some. The sample holds 210,000 or so clones, about 80% seen once. Sequencing was carried out using PBMCs or T cells enriched from blood (not recorded which). These receptors were collected from a woman between 50 and 59 years old who had been exposed to COVID-19.

V usage is TRBV23-1 and J usage is TRBJ1-5; perhaps TRBD1 as D (6 bases). TRBV23-1 counts as an open reading frame of uncertain function. V lost 7 bases, J lost 7 bases, and 14 bases lay in between. The CDR3 runs to 13 residues. CDR3 loop: CASNTGLSQPQHF. Written as DNA, the CDR3 is TGCGCCAGCAATACAGGGTTGAGCCAGCCCCAGCATTTT.

The chain employs TRBV10-2 and TRBJ2-7; TRBD2 matches at 13 bases. The CDR3 runs 13 residues. Trimming at V came to 8 bases and at J to 4 bases, leaving 2 bases not matched to a gene. Looked up from germline, CDR1 is WSHSY and CDR2 is SAAADI. The CDR3 bases are TGCGCCAGCGCGACTAGCGGGGGGTACGAGCAGTACTTC. It codes for CASATSGGYEQYF.

The chain recombines TRBV18 with TRBJ1-4, with TRBD1 as a possible D gene (5 bases). With 6 bases removed from V and 5 bases from J, the gap between germline ends came to 13 bases. The CDR3 loop spans 14 amino acids. CDR1 KGHSH and CDR2 LQKENI come from the germline V gene. The CDR3 loop is CASSPTEMNEKLFF. For the CDR3, the DNA is TGTGCCAGCTCTCCGACAGAGATGAATGAAAAACTGTTTTTT. The whole variable domain, filled in from reference TRBV18 and TRBJ1-4, reads NAGVMQNPRHLVRRRGQEARLRCSPMKGHSHVYWYRQLPEEGLKFMVYLQKENIIDESGMPKERFSAEFPKEGPSILRIQQVVRGDSAAYFCASSPTEMNEKLFFGSGTQLSVL.

V is TRBV15 and J is TRBJ1-5; TRBD1 might be the D (6 bases). V lost 8 bases and J lost 0, with 11 bases in between. Per the germline V gene, CDR1 is LNHNV and CDR2 is YYDKDF (reference sequence). The CDR3 is 14 amino acids. DNA for the CDR3: TGTGCCACCGGGACACCCTATAGCAATCAGCCCCAGCATTTT. Translating it yields CATGTPYSNQPQHF.

This clone has a single count. The chain couples TRBV6-2 or TRBV6-3 to TRBJ2-1; 9 nucleotides agree with TRBD2. Germline trimming cut 1 base from V and 3 bases from J; bases unmatched to any gene: 13. The V gene's germline CDR1 is MNHEY and CDR2 SVGEGT. CDR3 size: 19 residues. CDR3 sequence reads: CASSYYFLAGSGNYNEQFF. The CDR3 DNA reads TGTGCCAGCAGTTACTATTTCCTAGCGGGGTCCGGGAACTACAATGAGCAGTTCTTC.

V gene TRBV21-1 combines with J gene TRBJ2-7; the table's D call TRBD2 went unverified against the DNA. TRBV21-1 is an annotated pseudogene. There are 14 residues in the CDR3. The CDR3 DNA reads as TGTGCCAGCAGCGCTCGGGGGGCTATCTACGAGCAGTACTTC. It is translated as CASSARGAIYEQYF.

This sequence joins TRBV27 and TRBJ1-6, with D perhaps TRBD1 (6 bases). The germline V gene encodes CDR1 MNHEY and CDR2 SMNVEV (reference sequence). Trimming took 7 bases from V and 9 from J, leaving 16 bases between them. The CDR3 is 14 residues long. The CDR3 region has the DNA TGTGCCAGCAATGGTTGGGGGCCCGGTTCACCCCTCCACTTT. This encodes CASNGWGPGSPLHF.

This clone was recorded once. This chain connects TRBV5-8 to TRBJ2-7; TRBD1 agrees at 8 bases. V shed 3 bases and J 4 bases; nucleotides not matched to a gene: 12. The CDR3 length is 16 residues. Germline-derived CDR1 and CDR2 are SGHTS and YDEGEE. The CDR3 bases are TGTGCCAGCAGCTCCCCCCAGGGGGCGCGGAGGTACGAGCAGTACTTC. It specifies CASSSPQGARRYEQYF.

The V and J genes are TRBV5-6 and TRBJ1-1; 10 bases fit TRBD1. The CDR3 has 13 amino acids. J was trimmed by 4 bases and V by 3 bases; bases with no gene match: 0. From germline, CDR1 is SGHDT and CDR2 YYEEEE. The CDR3 is CASSWTGGTEAFF. CDR3 in DNA: TGTGCCAGCAGCTGGACAGGGGGCACTGAAGCTTTCTTT.

The rearrangement joins TRBV24-1 to TRBJ2-1; D is possibly TRBD1 (6 bases). This CDR3 region has 12 residues. Germline CDR1 and CDR2: KGHDR and SFDVKD. Trimming left V 2 bases short and J 11 bases short, with 9 bases between. Written as DNA, the CDR3 is TGTGCCACCAGTGATTCCGACAGGCAGCAGTTCTTC. This translates into CATSDSDRQQFF.

This clone was seen a single time. The J gene is TRBJ2-1, the V gene TRBV3-1 (or the pseudogene TRBV3-2); TRBD2 is a possible D gene (6 bases). Germline V lookup: CDR1 LGHDT, CDR2 YNNKEL (reference sequence). V was shortened by 4 bases and J by 10 bases, with 17 bases between the two germline ends. The CDR3 contains 14 residues. CDR3 in DNA: TGTGCCAGCAGCCCCCCGGGGCGGGGAAACGAGCAGTTCTTC. This sequence encodes CASSPPGRGNEQFF.

The gene calls are TRBV6-5 and TRBJ2-7; TRBD1 matches at 9 bases. CDR1 is MNHEY and CDR2 is SVGAGI in the germline V gene. The trim removed 5 bases at V and 3 bases at J, leaving 8 bases unmatched. CDR3 size: 15 residues. In nucleotides, the CDR3 is TGTGCCAGCAGTCTTACAGGGGGCTCCTTCTACGAGCAGTACTTC. Its translation: CASSLTGGSFYEQYF.

V is TRBV23-1 and J is TRBJ1-1, with 8 bases lining up with TRBD1. TRBV23-1 falls under the ORF class, with uncertain function. J lost 3 bases, V lost 5 bases, and 8 bases had no gene match. The CDR3 has 15 residues. CDR3 region: CASSFQGASDTEAFF. DNA for the CDR3: TGCGCCAGCAGTTTTCAGGGGGCCAGTGACACTGAAGCTTTCTTT.

This chain connects TRBV6-6 to TRBJ2-3; D may be TRBD2 (7 bases). The CDR3 consists of 14 residues. CDR1 is MNHNY and CDR2 is SVGAGI in the germline V gene (reference sequence). V dropped 6 bases and J dropped 9 bases, with 19 bases sitting between them. In DNA, the CDR3 is TGTGCCAGCAGCCTCGGTCGGGGGGCAATGACGCAGTATTTT. Protein sequence: CASSLGRGAMTQYF.

V gene TRBV19 combines with J gene TRBJ1-5; unclear D gene. The CDR3 loop spans 14 amino acids. V was cut by 2 bases and J by 2 bases, with 7 bases left in between. Germline values: CDR1 LNHDA, CDR2 SQIVND (reference sequence). Here the CDR3 reads CASSITQGNQPQHF. For the CDR3, the DNA is TGTGCCAGTAGTATAACCCAGGGCAATCAGCCCCAGCATTTT.

This clone was picked up a small number of times. This chain links TRBV6-5 with TRBJ2-3; 11 bases agree with TRBD1. CDR1 MNHEY and CDR2 SVGAGI come from the germline V gene. Trimming cost V 6 bases and J 4 bases; bases outside gene matches: 6. The CDR3 is 15 residues long. The CDR3: CASSRDRGSPDTQYF. CDR3 DNA sequence: TGTGCCAGCAGCCGGGACAGGGGGAGTCCAGATACGCAGTATTTT.

The chain joins TRBV28 to TRBJ1-1; the D is unclear. V was trimmed by 5 bases and J by 1 base, leaving 8 bases between them. The CDR3 has 13 residues. The V gene's germline CDR1 is MDHEN and CDR2 SYDVKM. CDR3 bases: TGTGCCAGCAGTCGAACACCGAACACTGAAGCTTTCTTT. Encoded protein: CASSRTPNTEAFF.

The V call is TRBV9, the J call TRBJ1-1; perhaps TRBD1 as D (5 bases). The CDR3 runs to 13 residues. V shed 1 base and J shed 4 bases, with 8 bases lying between them. Germline V gives CDR1 SGDLS, CDR2 YYNGEE. The CDR3 DNA reads TGTGCCAGCAGCGTACAGGGAGGCACTGAAGCTTTCTTT. This translates into CASSVQGGTEAFF.

This clone has just one count. V gene TRBV3-1 (or the pseudogene TRBV3-2) combines with J gene TRBJ2-5; a weak D match, TRBD2 (5 bases). V lost 1 base and J 1 base, leaving 13 bases between the germline ends. CDR1 and CDR2 from the germline V gene are LGHDT and YNNKEL (reference sequence). The CDR3 is 16 amino acids. The CDR3 DNA sequence: TGTGCCAGCAGCCAAGTCACTAGAAGACCCCAAGAGACCCAGTACTTC. Translated: CASSQVTRRPQETQYF.

The chain combines TRBV19 with TRBJ2-2; D ambiguous. V shed 10 bases and J shed 3 bases, with 15 bases lying between them. The CDR3 totals 14 residues. Germline CDR1 reads LNHDA; CDR2 reads SQIVND (reference sequence). Here the CDR3 DNA reads TGTGCCACCAAACCCCCACCAGACACCGGGGAGCTGTTTTTT. This gives the protein CATKPPPDTGELFF.

V and J are TRBV7-9 and TRBJ1-2, with 10 bases fitting TRBD1. CDR1 SEHNR and CDR2 FQNEAQ come from the germline V gene (reference sequence). V lost 5 bases to trimming and J lost 5 bases; unmatched junction nucleotides: 14. The CDR3 runs to 17 residues. The CDR3 spells CASSPPGQGTRVYGYTF. Here the CDR3 DNA reads TGTGCCAGCAGCCCCCCGGGACAGGGGACAAGGGTATATGGCTACACCTTC.

This sequence joins TRBV18 and TRBJ1-1; D might be TRBD1 (6 bases). The V end lost 3 bases, the J end lost 3 bases, and 17 bases lay between the germline ends. CDR3 size: 16 residues. Germline CDR1 KGHSH, CDR2 LQKENI. CDR3 region: CASSPESGQIYTEAFF. In nucleotides, the CDR3 is TGTGCCAGCTCACCTGAGTCCGGACAGATTTACACTGAAGCTTTCTTT.

The chain recombines TRBV5-4 with TRBJ1-2, with 8 positions matching TRBD1. Germline assignment: CDR1 SGHNT and CDR2 YYREEE (reference sequence). Unmatched junction bases numbered 3, after V lost 0 bases and J lost 2 bases. The CDR3 has 15 amino acids. The CDR3 protein is CASSLVGQANYGYTF. The CDR3 region has the DNA TGTGCCAGCAGCTTGGTGGGACAGGCGAACTATGGCTACACCTTC.

V gene TRBV18 combines with J gene TRBJ1-2, with D perhaps matching TRBD1 (5 bases). The CDR3 loop spans 14 amino acids. V dropped 0 bases and J dropped 1 base, with 6 bases sitting between them. Germline values: CDR1 KGHSH, CDR2 LQKENI. The CDR3 DNA reads TGTGCCAGCTCACCACCCGACAGTAACTATGGCTACACCTTC. Translating gives CASSPPDSNYGYTF.

The chain combines TRBV6-6 with TRBJ1-2; 11 bases are shared with TRBD1. The CDR3 runs to 16 residues. The germline V gene encodes CDR1 MNHNY and CDR2 SVGAGI (reference sequence). With V trimmed by 6 bases and J by 7 bases, 13 bases remained unmatched. This CDR3 reads CASRTEDRGRRSGYTF. In DNA, the CDR3 is TGTGCCAGCAGGACAGAGGACAGGGGGCGCCGGAGTGGCTACACCTTC.

The chain has TRBV21-1 and TRBJ1-1; the D call TRBD1 from the table was never checked on the DNA. TRBV21-1 is noted as a pseudogene. The CDR3 extends over 18 amino acids. The CDR3: CASSKALGVGTTNTEAFF. The CDR3 DNA is TGTGCCAGCAGCAAAGCGCTCGGGGTAGGGACAACGAACACTGAAGCTTTCTTT.

This sequence joins TRBV7-8 and TRBJ1-3; no clear D. The V end lost 3 bases, the J end lost 2 bases, and 5 bases lay between the germline ends. CDR3 length equals 13 residues. Germline lookup yields CDR1 SGHVS and CDR2 FQNEAQ. The CDR3 DNA follows: TGTGCCAGCAGCTTTTCGGCTGGAAACACCATATATTTT. The encoded protein is CASSFSAGNTIYF.

The chain uses TRBV28 and TRBJ2-7; 10 nucleotides align to TRBD2. The V gene's germline CDR1 is MDHEN and CDR2 SYDVKM. CDR3 size: 17 residues. The V and J ends lost 8 bases and 2 bases, in that order; junction bases with no gene match: 15. The CDR3 DNA reads as TGTGCCAGCCCACCGGGGCTAGCGGGGGCCGTTACCTACGAGCAGTACTTC. This sequence encodes CASPPGLAGAVTYEQYF. Full variable domain (remainder filled in from reference TRBV28 and TRBJ2-7): DVKVTQSSRYLVKRTGEKVFLECVQDMDHENMFWYRQDPGLGLRLIYFSYDVKMKEKGDIPEGYSVSREKKERFSLILESASTNQTSMYLCASPPGLAGAVTYEQYFGPGTRLTVT.